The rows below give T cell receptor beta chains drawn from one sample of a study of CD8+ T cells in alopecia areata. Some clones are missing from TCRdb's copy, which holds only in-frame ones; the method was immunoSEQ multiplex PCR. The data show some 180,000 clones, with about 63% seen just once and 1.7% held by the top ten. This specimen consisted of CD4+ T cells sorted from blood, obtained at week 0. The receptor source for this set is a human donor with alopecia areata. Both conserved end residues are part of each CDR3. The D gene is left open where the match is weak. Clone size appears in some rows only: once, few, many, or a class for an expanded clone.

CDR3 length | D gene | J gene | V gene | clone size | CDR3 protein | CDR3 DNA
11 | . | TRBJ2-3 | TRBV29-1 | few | CSTGSTDTQYF | TGCAGCACCGGGTCCACAGATACGCAGTATTTT
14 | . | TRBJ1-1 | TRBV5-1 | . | CASSLVYMNTEAFF | TGCGCCAGCAGCTTGGTCTACATGAACACTGAAGCTTTCTTT
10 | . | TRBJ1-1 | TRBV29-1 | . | CSALNTEAFF | TGCAGCGCCTTGAACACTGAAGCTTTCTTT
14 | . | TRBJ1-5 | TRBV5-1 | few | CASSLGGSNQPQHF | TGCGCCAGCAGCTTGGGCGGAAGCAATCAGCCCCAGCATTTT
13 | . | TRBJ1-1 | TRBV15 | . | CATSKDLQGEAFF | TGTGCCACCAGCAAAGACCTCCAGGGGGAAGCTTTCTTT
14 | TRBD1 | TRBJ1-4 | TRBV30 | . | CAWRHRAGQEKLFF | TGTGCCTGGAGACATCGCGCGGGACAGGAAAAACTGTTTTTT
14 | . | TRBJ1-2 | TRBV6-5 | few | CASSYAARDYGYTF | TGTGCCAGCAGTTACGCGGCCAGGGACTATGGCTACACCTTC
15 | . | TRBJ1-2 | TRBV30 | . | CAWSVPKGFGYGYTF | TGTGCCTGGAGTGTACCAAAAGGGTTTGGTTATGGCTACACCTTC
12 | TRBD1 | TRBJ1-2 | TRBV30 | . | CAWTDRVDGYTF | TGTGCCTGGACCGACAGGGTAGATGGCTACACCTTC
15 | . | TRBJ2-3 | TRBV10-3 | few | CATRGGNNLQDTQYF | TGTGCCACAAGAGGGGGGAACAATTTACAGGATACGCAGTATTTT
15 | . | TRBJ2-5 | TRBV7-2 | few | CASSFAVPYQETQYF | TGTGCCAGCAGCTTCGCGGTACCGTACCAAGAGACCCAGTACTTC
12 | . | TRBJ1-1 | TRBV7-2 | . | CASSVQGTEAFF | TGTGCCAGCAGCGTACAGGGAACTGAAGCTTTCTTT
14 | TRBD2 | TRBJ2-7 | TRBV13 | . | CASSPRLARYEQYF | TGTGCCAGCAGCCCTAGACTAGCGCGCTACGAGCAGTACTTC
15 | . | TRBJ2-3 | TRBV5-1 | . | CASSLDGVSADTQYF | TGCGCCAGCAGCTTGGATGGGGTGAGCGCAGATACGCAGTATTTT
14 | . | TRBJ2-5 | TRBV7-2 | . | CASSRSGTQETQYF | TGTGCCAGCAGCCGTTCCGGGACCCAAGAGACCCAGTACTTC
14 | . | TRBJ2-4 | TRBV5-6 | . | CASSLSAAKNIQYF | TGTGCCAGCAGCTTGTCCGCAGCCAAAAACATTCAGTACTTC
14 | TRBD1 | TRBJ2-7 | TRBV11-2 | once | CASNPQGAGYEQYF | TGTGCCAGCAACCCTCAGGGGGCGGGCTACGAGCAGTACTTC
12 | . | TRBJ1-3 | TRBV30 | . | CAWTGSGNTIYF | TGTGCCTGGACCGGCTCTGGAAACACCATATATTTT
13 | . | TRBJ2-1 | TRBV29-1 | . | CSVAQLGGGEQFF | TGCAGCGTTGCTCAACTGGGGGGCGGTGAGCAGTTCTTC
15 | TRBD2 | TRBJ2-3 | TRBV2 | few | CASRASGGGTDTQYF | TGTGCCAGCAGGGCTAGCGGGGGGGGAACAGATACGCAGTATTTT
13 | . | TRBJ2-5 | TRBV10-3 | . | CAINNQVQETQYF | TGTGCCATCAACAATCAAGTACAAGAGACCCAGTACTTC
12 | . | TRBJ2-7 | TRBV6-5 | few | CASKGQSYEQYF | TGTGCCAGCAAAGGGCAGTCCTACGAGCAGTACTTC
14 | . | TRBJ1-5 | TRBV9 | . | CASSPSLENQPQHF | TGTGCCAGCAGCCCAAGCCTGGAGAATCAGCCCCAGCATTTT
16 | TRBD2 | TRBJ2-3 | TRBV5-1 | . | CASSLTAGPHTDTQYF | TGCGCCAGCAGCTTGACAGCGGGACCTCACACAGATACGCAGTATTTT
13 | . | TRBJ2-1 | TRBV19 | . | CASSAVGDNEQFF | TGTGCCAGTAGTGCGGTAGGGGACAATGAGCAGTTCTTC
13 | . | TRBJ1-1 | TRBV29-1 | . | CSVDFAGRTEAFF | TGCAGCGTTGACTTTGCGGGACGGACTGAAGCTTTCTTT
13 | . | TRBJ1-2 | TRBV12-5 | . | CASGLATASGYTF | TGTGCTAGTGGTTTGGCTACCGCGTCCGGCTACACCTTC
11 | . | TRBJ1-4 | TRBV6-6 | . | CASLRGQKLFF | TGTGCCAGCCTCCGAGGGCAAAAACTGTTTTTT
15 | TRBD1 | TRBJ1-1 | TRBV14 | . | CASSPRTGIYTEAFF | TGTGCCAGCAGCCCTCGGACAGGGATCTACACTGAAGCTTTCTTT
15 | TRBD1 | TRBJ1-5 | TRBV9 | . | CASSTQGGTNQPQHF | TGTGCCAGCAGCACCCAAGGGGGCACCAATCAGCCCCAGCATTTT
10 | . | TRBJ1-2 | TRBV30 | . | CAYGYYGYTF | TGTGCCTACGGCTACTATGGCTACACCTTC
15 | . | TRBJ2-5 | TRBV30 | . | CAWSAGVNGQETQYF | TGTGCCTGGAGCGCAGGGGTTAATGGCCAAGAGACCCAGTACTTC
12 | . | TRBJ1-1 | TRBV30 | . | CAWSRANTEAFF | TGTGCCTGGAGTCGGGCGAACACTGAAGCTTTCTTT
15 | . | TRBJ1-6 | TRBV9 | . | CASSVGGSYNSPLHF | TGTGCCAGCAGCGTAGGGGGCTCCTATAATTCACCCCTCCACTTT
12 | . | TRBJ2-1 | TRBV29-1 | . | CSVEREYNEQFF | TGCAGCGTTGAAAGGGAGTACAATGAGCAGTTCTTC
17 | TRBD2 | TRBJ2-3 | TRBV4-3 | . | CASSQDPPSGAKDTQYF | TGCGCCAGCAGCCAAGATCCGCCTAGCGGGGCTAAAGATACGCAGTATTTT
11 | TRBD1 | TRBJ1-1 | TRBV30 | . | CAWVQGREAFF | TGTGCCTGGGTACAGGGGAGGGAAGCTTTCTTT